What follows are 9 T cell receptor beta chains derived from one specimen sequenced in a study of CD8 T cells in Susac syndrome. Reverse transcription of about 0.5 to 1 ug RNA used random hexamers. Via MiXCR, TCRdb re-called the immunoSEQ multiplex PCR reads, giving one row per CDR3 protein. Of roughly 300,000 distinct CDR3 sequences listed, 80% to 90% were seen once; the top ten hold about 0.11%. The specimen was CD8+ T cells from PBMCs. The source is a human donor with multiple sclerosis.

The sample holds a few counts of this clonotype. The chain combines TRBV27 with TRBJ2-7, with 9 bases identical to TRBD1. From germline, CDR1 is MNHEY and CDR2 SMNVEV (reference sequence). After removal of 8 bases from V and 1 base from J, the junction contained 6 bases not matched to a gene. This CDR3 has 14 amino acids. DNA of the CDR3: TGTGCCAGCTCTCGCGGGACAGGGTCCTACGAGCAGTACTTC. Protein: CASSRGTGSYEQYF.

The chain joins TRBV29-1 to TRBJ2-1, with D possibly TRBD1 on 6 matching bases. CDR3 length equals 15 residues. Trimming removed 1 base at V and 3 bases at J, with 13 bases between. Germline V CDR1 and CDR2: SQVTM, ANQGSEA. The CDR3 bases are TGCAGCGTTGAAGGGACAGCCCCGGTCTACAATGAGCAGTTCTTC. Translated: CSVEGTAPVYNEQFF.

The CDR3 DNA is TGTGCCAGCAGCCTCCAGCTAGCGGGACTTTACGGGGAGTATTTT. Protein sequence: CASSLQLAGLYGEYF. J is TRBJ2-3 and V is TRBV6-6; 9 nucleotides match TRBD2. The germline V gene has CDR1 MNHNY and CDR2 SVGAGI (reference sequence). Trimming at V came to 6 bases and at J to 13 bases, leaving 17 bases not matched to a gene. The CDR3 covers 15 residues.

CDR3 in amino acids: CSGSFRTF. The CDR3 DNA sequence: TGCAGTGGTTCTTTCCGCACCTTC. The rearrangement uses TRBV20-1 and TRBJ1-2; no clear D. The germline V and J ends were trimmed by 7 bases and 13 bases, with 10 bases remaining between them. Per germline, CDR1 DFQATT and CDR2 SNEGSKA (reference sequence). This CDR3 has 8 residues.

This clonotype was seen more than once but under ten times. The chain links TRBV12-3 or TRBV12-4 to TRBJ2-7; no firm D call. CDR3 length: 14 residues. Trimming removed 3 bases at V and 0 bases at J, with 9 bases between. CDR3 residues: CASSLSASSYEQYF. DNA of the CDR3: TGTGCCAGCAGTTTGTCGGCTAGCTCCTACGAGCAGTACTTC.

The chain has TRBV12-3 or TRBV12-4 and TRBJ1-6; 7 bases are shared with TRBD1. V gave up 8 bases and J gave up 6 bases; unmatched junction bases: 7. The CDR3 sequence is 14 residues long. For the CDR3, the DNA is TGTGCCAGCCAAAAGACAGGGAGTAATTCACCCCTCCACTTT. It specifies CASQKTGSNSPLHF.

The chain has TRBV11-2 and TRBJ2-5, with TRBD2 matching over 8 bases. The germline CDR1 and CDR2 sequences are SGHAT and FQNNGV. The CDR3 consists of 15 residues. V lost 1 base and J lost 5; bases outside the gene matches: 6. The CDR3 loop reads CASSLGHGGAETQYF. CDR3 nucleotide sequence: TGTGCCAGCAGCTTAGGACACGGGGGGGCGGAGACCCAGTACTTC.

The chain couples TRBV3-1 to TRBJ2-1; D possibly corresponds to TRBD2 (5 bases). The CDR3 covers 16 residues. Per the germline V gene, CDR1 is LGHDT and CDR2 is YNNKEL (reference sequence). V lost 1 base to trimming and J lost 0 bases, with 10 bases between them. CDR3 sequence reads: CASSQVIGSSYNEQFF. The DNA of the CDR3 is TGTGCCAGCAGCCAAGTGATTGGGAGCTCCTACAATGAGCAGTTCTTC.

This clonotype occurred a few times. The V gene is TRBV19, the J gene TRBJ1-2, with D hard to call. The V end was cut by 5 bases, the J end by 7 bases, with 11 bases between. Germline V CDR1 and CDR2: LNHDA, SQIVND (reference sequence). The CDR3 is 12 residues long. CDR3 region: CASSSGPRGYTF. The CDR3 bases are TGTGCCAGTAGTTCGGGTCCCCGTGGCTACACCTTC.